This entry lists 27 T cell receptor beta chains sequenced from one sample in a study of CD8 T cells in ankylosing spondylitis. TCRdb recomputed calls from the 5' RACE reads with MiXCR, one row per CDR3 protein. Of under 250,000 distinct CDR3 sequences listed, around a quarter are singletons. The sequenced material came from blood, either unsorted or a sorted T cell fraction (not recorded which). These receptors were obtained from a male donor with ankylosing spondylitis or in good health (not recorded which).

This clonotype was seen at least ten times. The chain has TRBV3-1 and TRBJ2-5; 8 bases align to TRBD1. The V gene end was trimmed by 5 bases and the J gene end by 6 bases; junction bases not matched to a gene: 11. This CDR3 comprises 15 residues. Germline V gives CDR1 LGHDT, CDR2 YNNKEL (reference sequence). This CDR3 is CASSFPRTGWKTQYF. The DNA of the CDR3 is TGTGCCAGCAGCTTCCCACGGACAGGGTGGAAGACCCAGTACTTC.

This clonotype was recorded at least ten times. The V and J genes are TRBV11-2 and TRBJ2-7; D remains unclear. The CDR3 runs 14 residues. Trimming cost V 2 bases and J 2 bases, with 10 bases left between them. Germline CDR1 reads SGHAT; CDR2 reads FQNNGV. In nucleotides, the CDR3 is TGTGCCAGCAGCTTATTGTCTAGGCCCTACGAGCAGTACTTC. It is translated as CASSLLSRPYEQYF.

This clonotype came up many times. This chain joins TRBV4-1 and TRBJ2-5; TRBD1 matches at 10 bases. V shed 1 base and J 5 bases; nucleotides not matched to a gene: 10. There are 17 residues in the CDR3. The germline gives CDR1 MGHRA, CDR2 YSYEKL. The CDR3 spells CASSQVGGTGAMETQYF. The DNA for the CDR3 is TGCGCCAGCAGCCAAGTTGGTGGGACAGGGGCCATGGAGACCCAGTACTTC.

A few counts support this clonotype. The chain joins TRBV20-1 to TRBJ1-3, with 8 bases matching TRBD1. This CDR3 spans 15 amino acids. Germline-derived CDR1 and CDR2 are DFQATT and SNEGSKA (reference sequence). J lost 2 bases, V lost 4 bases, and 7 bases had no gene match. CDR3 bases: TGCAGTGCTAATTATGGACAGGGCGCTGGAAACACCATATATTTT. This encodes CSANYGQGAGNTIYF.

For the CDR3, the DNA is TGTGCCAGCAGTTACGCGAGACAGGGGACCGAGCAGTACTTC. Its translation: CASSYARQGTEQYF. The chain employs TRBV6-5 and TRBJ2-7; 8 bases match TRBD1. The ends lost 2 bases at V and 6 bases at J; junction bases unmatched: 6. The CDR3 loop spans 14 amino acids. CDR1 and CDR2 (germline): MNHEY, SVGAGI.

The chain employs TRBV20-1 and TRBJ2-7; D might be TRBD1 (5 bases). V was trimmed by 5 bases and J by 2 bases, leaving 13 bases between them. The CDR3 has 13 residues. Germline loops: CDR1 DFQATT, CDR2 SNEGSKA (reference sequence). The CDR3 reads CSASGHGPYEQYF. CDR3 sequence (DNA): TGCAGTGCTTCCGGACACGGACCCTACGAGCAGTACTTC.

Details on this clonotype: A read error is possible here, since a much larger clone lies one base away. CDR3 in DNA: TGTGCCAGCAGTGAAGTGGTTGGGACGGCAAGCGATCAGCCCCAGCATTTT. Residues: CASSEVVGTASDQPQHF. This chain uses TRBV6-1 with TRBJ1-5; a possible D gene is TRBD1 (5 bases). CDR3 length equals 17 residues. Germline values: CDR1 MNHNS, CDR2 SASEGT. Trimming removed 1 base at V and 5 bases at J, with 18 bases between.

This clonotype occurred many times. This chain connects TRBV4-3 to TRBJ2-1, with 7 bases lining up with TRBD2. Germline V gives CDR1 LGHNA, CDR2 YSLEER. V dropped 0 bases and J dropped 13; count of bases not matched to a gene: 12. The CDR3 contains 15 residues. CDR3: CASSQDVVGGRVQFF. DNA of the CDR3: TGCGCCAGCAGCCAAGATGTCGTTGGCGGGAGAGTACAGTTCTTC.

The chain uses TRBV20-1 and TRBJ2-5, with 13 bases identical to TRBD2. CDR3 length equals 16 residues. Per germline, CDR1 DFQATT and CDR2 SNEGSKA (reference sequence). V gave up 5 bases and J gave up 4 bases; unmatched junction bases: 10. The CDR3 reads CSAATSGRASGETQYF. The CDR3 coding sequence is TGCAGTGCTGCAACTAGCGGGAGGGCCTCTGGAGAGACCCAGTACTTC.

This clonotype showed up many times. This chain links TRBV14 with TRBJ2-1; the match to TRBD2 covers 7 bases. Germline CDR1 SGHDN, CDR2 FVKESK. V gave up 1 base and J gave up 5 bases; unmatched junction bases: 11. This CDR3 has 17 amino acids. Here the CDR3 reads CASSQVKAGKVNNEQFF. The CDR3 coding sequence is TGTGCCAGCAGCCAAGTGAAAGCGGGGAAGGTCAACAATGAGCAGTTCTTC.

The chain recombines TRBV29-1 with TRBJ2-3; 8 positions agree with TRBD2. There are 12 residues in the CDR3. Germline V gene sequence: CDR1 SQVTM, CDR2 ANQGSEA. V was clipped by 7 bases and J by 5 bases; unmatched bases: 5. The CDR3 coding sequence is TGCAGCGCAGCGGGAGCGGGAGATACGCAGTATTTT. Translated: CSAAGAGDTQYF.

This clonotype was detected many times. The rearrangement uses TRBV20-1 and TRBJ1-5; unclear D gene. CDR3 length: 13 residues. In germline, CDR1 is DFQATT, CDR2 SNEGSKA (reference sequence). V was clipped by 2 bases and J by 4 bases, with 9 bases between them. The chain's CDR3 is CSARIGVNQPQHF. The CDR3 DNA reads TGCAGTGCTAGAATCGGGGTAAATCAGCCCCAGCATTTT.

This clonotype has a count of ten or more. This sequence joins TRBV6-1 and TRBJ1-5, with TRBD1 matching over 11 bases. The CDR3 covers 17 residues. The germline V gene has CDR1 MNHNS and CDR2 SASEGT. The V and J ends lost 6 bases and 7 bases, in that order; junction bases with no gene match: 14. The CDR3 DNA follows: TGTGCCAGCAGCCGGCATTTGGACAGGGGGCGCGGACAGCCCCAGCATTTT. Translated, it gives CASSRHLDRGRGQPQHF.

A few counts support this clonotype. The rearrangement links TRBV6-1 to TRBJ2-7; D not resolved. V gave up 7 bases and J gave up 3 bases, with 19 bases separating them. CDR3 length: 15 amino acids. Germline assignment: CDR1 MNHNS and CDR2 SASEGT. The CDR3: CASKNRVNGVYEQYF. In nucleotides, the CDR3 is TGTGCCAGCAAAAACCGGGTCAACGGAGTCTACGAGCAGTACTTC.

This clonotype showed up many times. The chain joins TRBV5-1 to TRBJ2-1, with a weak D call TRBD2 (7 bases). The CDR3 spans 16 residues. CDR1 and CDR2 (germline): SGHRS, YFSETQ. The germline V and J ends were trimmed by 4 bases and 0 bases, with 14 bases remaining between them. CDR3 DNA sequence: TGCGCCAGCAGCCAAGGGGGGGGGCCCTCCTACAATGAGCAGTTCTTC. It translates to CASSQGGGPSYNEQFF.

This clonotype was counted only a few times. The chain carries TRBV29-1 and TRBJ1-1; unclear D gene. The CDR3 has 14 amino acids. V lost 4 bases and J 0 bases, leaving 12 bases between the germline ends. Germline V CDR1 and CDR2: SQVTM, ANQGSEA. CDR3 residues: CSVGGSKLNTEAFF. The CDR3, as DNA: TGCAGCGTTGGCGGGTCTAAACTGAACACTGAAGCTTTCTTT.

This clonotype was observed a few times. This chain joins TRBV7-2 and TRBJ2-1; 9 bases are shared with TRBD1. The germline CDR1 and CDR2 sequences are SGHTA and FQGNSA. After removal of 5 bases from V and 8 bases from J, the junction contained 7 bases not matched to a gene. This CDR3 contains 14 residues. The CDR3 reads CASSLRRDRDEQFF. CDR3 in DNA: TGTGCCAGCAGCCTAAGACGGGACAGGGATGAGCAGTTCTTC.

The rearrangement uses TRBV20-1 and TRBJ2-7, with TRBD2 matching 11 bases. The CDR3 length is 13 residues. J was trimmed by 3 bases and V by 6 bases; bases with no gene match: 4. Germline loops: CDR1 DFQATT, CDR2 SNEGSKA (reference sequence). DNA of the CDR3: TGCAGTGCCGAGGGGACTAGCGGCTACGAGCAGTACTTC. Encoded protein: CSAEGTSGYEQYF.

This clonotype was seen many times. The chain employs TRBV11-2 and TRBJ2-1; no reliable D call. The CDR3 is made up of 11 amino acids. Germline loops: CDR1 SGHAT, CDR2 FQNNGV. Trimming pared 1 base from V and 10 bases from J, leaving 5 bases between. The CDR3 loop reads CASSLVKEQFF. CDR3 nucleotides: TGTGCCAGCAGCTTAGTCAAGGAGCAGTTCTTC.

This clonotype was counted at least ten times. The J gene is TRBJ2-1, the V gene TRBV5-6; the match to TRBD1 covers 9 bases. CDR1 is SGHDT and CDR2 is YYEEEE in the germline V gene. The V and J ends lost 4 bases and 4 bases, in that order; junction bases with no gene match: 6. CDR3 length equals 15 residues. As DNA, the CDR3 is TGTGCCAGCAGCCTTGGGACAGGGAGATACAATGAGCAGTTCTTC. This translates into CASSLGTGRYNEQFF.

In its sample, this clonotype was seen a few times. The rearrangement uses TRBV10-3 and TRBJ1-6; maybe TRBD1 (6 bases). The CDR3 loop spans 16 amino acids. Germline lookup yields CDR1 ENHRY and CDR2 SYGVKD. V was clipped by 5 bases and J by 10 bases, with 21 bases between them. The CDR3 reads CAISHSWGGAESPLHF. For the CDR3, the DNA is TGTGCCATCAGTCACTCTTGGGGGGGGGCGGAATCACCCCTCCACTTT.

This clonotype was seen repeatedly, ten times or more. This CDR3 reads CASSLTPANEQYF. The CDR3 DNA reads as TGTGCCAGCAGTTTAACCCCAGCAAACGAGCAGTACTTC. The rearrangement uses TRBV12-3 or TRBV12-4 and TRBJ2-7; D gene unclear. V was shortened by 2 bases and J by 5 bases, with 10 bases between the two germline ends. The CDR3 loop spans 13 amino acids.

This clonotype was detected many times. The V call is TRBV6-6, the J call TRBJ2-3; D gene unclear. This CDR3 has 12 residues. Trimming took 5 bases from V and 4 from J, leaving 7 bases between them. CDR1 is MNHNY and CDR2 is SVGAGI in the germline V gene (reference sequence). The CDR3 is CASSRSSDTQYF. CDR3 nucleotides: TGTGCCAGCAGTCGCTCATCAGATACGCAGTATTTT.

Ten or more counts support this clonotype. V and J are TRBV18 and TRBJ2-7; D gene unclear. The CDR3 extends over 14 amino acids. Per the germline V gene, CDR1 is KGHSH and CDR2 is LQKENI. The ends were cut back, 1 base at V and 6 bases at J, with 13 bases in the middle. CDR3 DNA: TGTGCCAGCTCACCACACGGAACCCTCACCGAGCAGTACTTC. Translating gives CASSPHGTLTEQYF. The entire variable domain, with the rest obtained from reference TRBV18 and TRBJ2-7, is as follows: NAGVMQNPRHLVRRRGQEARLRCSPMKGHSHVYWYRQLPEEGLKFMVYLQKENIIDESGMPKERFSAEFPKEGPSILRIQQVVRGDSAAYFCASSPHGTLTEQYFGPGTRLTVT.

In this sample, this clonotype turned up many times. This chain links TRBV12-3 or TRBV12-4 with TRBJ2-5, with TRBD2 matching 8 bases. V was clipped by 6 bases and J by 7 bases; unmatched bases: 10. There are 14 residues in the CDR3. CDR3: CASSPFGTSGTQYF. CDR3 in DNA: TGTGCCAGCAGCCCTTTCGGGACTAGTGGGACCCAGTACTTC.

This clonotype was seen repeatedly, ten times or more. The chain links TRBV7-8 to TRBJ1-2; the D gene is possibly TRBD1 (6 bases). The CDR3 sequence is 15 residues long. Germline values: CDR1 SGHVS, CDR2 FQNEAQ. V was shortened by 1 base and J by 3 bases, with 12 bases between the two germline ends. CDR3 bases: TGTGCCAGCAGCTTAGGAAGACAGGTTCACTATGGCTACACCTTC. It translates to CASSLGRQVHYGYTF.

Only a few counts were recorded for this clonotype. The chain recombines TRBV11-2 with TRBJ2-7, with 7 bases aligning to TRBD2. The junction had 5 bases not matched to a gene; V was cut back by 1 base and J by 2 bases. CDR3 length: 15 amino acids. The germline gives CDR1 SGHAT, CDR2 FQNNGV. The CDR3 protein is CASSLAGTTTYEQYF. For the CDR3, the DNA is TGTGCCAGCAGCTTAGCCGGGACTACAACCTACGAGCAGTACTTC. Full variable domain (outside the CDR3, taken from reference TRBV11-2 and TRBJ2-7): EAGVAQSPRYKIIEKRQSVAFWCNPISGHATLYWYQQILGQGPKLLIQFQNNGVVDDSQLPKDRFSAERLKGVDSTLKIQPAKLEDSAVYLCASSLAGTTTYEQYFGPGTRLTVT.